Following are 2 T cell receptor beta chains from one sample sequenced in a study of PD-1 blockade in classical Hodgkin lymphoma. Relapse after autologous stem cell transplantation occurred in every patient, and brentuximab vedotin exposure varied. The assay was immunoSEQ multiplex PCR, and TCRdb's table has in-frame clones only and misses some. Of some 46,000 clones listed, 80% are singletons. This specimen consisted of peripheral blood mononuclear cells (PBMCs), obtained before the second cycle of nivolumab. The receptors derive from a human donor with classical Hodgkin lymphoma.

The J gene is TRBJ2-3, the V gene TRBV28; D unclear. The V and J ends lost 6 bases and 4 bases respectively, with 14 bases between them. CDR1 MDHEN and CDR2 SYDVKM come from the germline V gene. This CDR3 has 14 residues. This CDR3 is CASRPGAPPDTQYF. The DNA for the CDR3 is TGTGCCAGCAGGCCGGGCGCCCCCCCAGATACGCAGTATTTT.

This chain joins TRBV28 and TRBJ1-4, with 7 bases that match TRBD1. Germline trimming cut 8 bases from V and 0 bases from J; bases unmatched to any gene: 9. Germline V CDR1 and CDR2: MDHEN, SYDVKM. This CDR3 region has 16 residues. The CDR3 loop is CASGTDFIATNEKLFF. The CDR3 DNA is TGTGCCAGCGGGACAGACTTTATTGCAACTAATGAAAAACTGTTTTTT. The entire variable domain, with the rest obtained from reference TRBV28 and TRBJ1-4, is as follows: DVKVTQSSRYLVKRTGEKVFLECVQDMDHENMFWYRQDPGLGLRLIYFSYDVKMKEKGDIPEGYSVSREKKERFSLILESASTNQTSMYLCASGTDFIATNEKLFFGSGTQLSVL.